This T cell receptor beta chain derives from a study of cytomegalovirus exposure and HLA in healthy donors. The study ran its PCR with 60 Vbeta and 13 Jbeta primers. In the original processing: Counted up in a later analysis, unique TCR beta chains came to roughly 80 million, with 9.5 million to 13 million shared. Data came from immunoSEQ multiplex PCR; TCRdb stores just in-frame clones and leaves some out. That table is the source of V, J and clone size, and D and trimming were worked out from the DNA. The data contain fewer than 150,000 clones, approximately 84% of them singletons. The study, taken as a whole, reports: Across donors, most TCRs were seen rarely, yet some public ones were widespread. Across donors, sequencing depth was assumed by presence/absence analyses to be roughly uniform.

Donors had nominal health at sampling but likely had unrecorded immune exposures. On this clone: The target antigen is unknown.

V was shortened by 2 bases and J by 2 bases, with 12 bases between the two germline ends. This CDR3 contains 15 residues. The germline CDR1 and CDR2 sequences are SGDLS and YYNGEE. The chain recombines TRBV9 with TRBJ2-3, with TRBD2 as a possible D gene (7 bases). What was sequenced was PBMCs. The sequence was collected from a man aged 50-59 years in good health and CMV-seronegative. The CDR3 is CASSVGGGPTDTQYF. CDR3 coding DNA: TGTGCCAGCAGCGTGGGGGGGGGCCCCACAGATACGCAGTATTTT.